The 3 T cell receptor beta chains given below trace back to one sample, sequenced in a study of blood T cell repertoires in COVID-19. Some clones are missing from TCRdb's copy, which holds only in-frame ones; the method was immunoSEQ multiplex PCR. The sample lists 290,000 or so clones; 90% were seen once. What was sequenced was PBMCs or T cells enriched from blood (not recorded which). These receptors all stem from a woman aged 25-40 years who had recovered from COVID-19.

V and J are TRBV28 and TRBJ2-5; D is unresolved. The CDR3 extends over 15 amino acids. Germline V gene sequence: CDR1 MDHEN, CDR2 SYDVKM. Trimming removed 7 bases from V and 1 base from J, with 16 bases in between. The CDR3 spells CASIPSGSPQETQYF. Written as DNA, the CDR3 is TGTGCCAGCATCCCCTCAGGCAGCCCCCAAGAGACCCAGTACTTC.

This rearrangement joins TRBV5-4 to TRBJ2-7; 9 positions agree with TRBD1. The germline gives CDR1 SGHNT, CDR2 YYREEE (reference sequence). This CDR3 contains 15 residues. The V and J ends lost 1 base and 2 bases, in that order; junction bases with no gene match: 4. CDR3 protein: CASSLLGQGTYEQYF. The CDR3 coding sequence is TGTGCCAGCAGCTTGCTGGGACAGGGAACCTACGAGCAGTACTTC.

The genes are TRBV30 and TRBJ1-5; 7 bases fit TRBD1. The CDR3 has 14 residues. The germline CDR1 and CDR2 sequences are GTSNPN and SVGIG (reference sequence). The junction had 5 bases not matched to a gene; V was cut back by 0 bases and J by 6 bases. CDR3 nucleotides: TGTGCCTGGAGTGTAGGGGGCGCGGGTCAGCCCCAGCATTTT. This encodes CAWSVGGAGQPQHF.